Given below is one T cell receptor beta chain in context. These data belong to a study of blood T cell repertoires in COVID-19. In the study overall: Sites in the United States, Italy and Spain provided acute and convalescent COVID-19 samples.

The CDR3 runs to 17 residues. V was pared by 5 bases and J by 4 bases, with 15 bases of the junction left unmatched. Germline CDR1 and CDR2: SGHTS and YDEGEE. The assay was immunoSEQ multiplex PCR, and TCRdb's table has in-frame clones only and misses some. The sample contains 390,000 or so clones, about 86% of which appear only once. The rearrangement links TRBV5-8 to TRBJ1-5; 7 nucleotides match TRBD1. The sequencing input was PBMCs or T cells enriched from blood (not recorded which). This clonotype was sampled from a woman aged 50 to 60 who had recovered from COVID-19. The CDR3 protein is CASRGGIGTELNQPQHF. The DNA of the CDR3 is TGTGCCAGCAGAGGAGGAATTGGGACAGAGTTAAATCAGCCCCAGCATTTT.